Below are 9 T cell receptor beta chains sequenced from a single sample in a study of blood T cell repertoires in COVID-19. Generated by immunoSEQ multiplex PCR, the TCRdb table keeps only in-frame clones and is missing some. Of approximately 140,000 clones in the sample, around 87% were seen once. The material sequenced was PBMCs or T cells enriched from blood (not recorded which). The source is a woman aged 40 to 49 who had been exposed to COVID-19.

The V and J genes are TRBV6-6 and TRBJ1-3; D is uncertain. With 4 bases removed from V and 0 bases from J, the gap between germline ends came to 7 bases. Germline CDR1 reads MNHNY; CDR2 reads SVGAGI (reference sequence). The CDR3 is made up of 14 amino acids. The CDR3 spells CASSFQSSGNTIYF. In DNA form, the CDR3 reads TGTGCCAGCAGTTTCCAGTCCTCTGGAAACACCATATATTTT.

The CDR3 bases are TGTGCCACCAGCAGAGATCACCTAGAAAACTACAATGAGCAGTTCTTC. This encodes CATSRDHLENYNEQFF. The rearrangement uses TRBV15 and TRBJ2-1, with D unclear. Trimming took 0 bases from V and 3 from J, leaving 12 bases between them. Germline loops: CDR1 LNHNV, CDR2 YYDKDF (reference sequence). The CDR3 length is 16 residues.

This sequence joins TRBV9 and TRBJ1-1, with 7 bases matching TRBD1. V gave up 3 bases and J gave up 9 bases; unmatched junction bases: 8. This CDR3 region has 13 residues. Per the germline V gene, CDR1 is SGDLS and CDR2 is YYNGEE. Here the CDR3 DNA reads TGTGCCAGCAGCGCCAGACAGGGACGGAAAGCTTTCTTT. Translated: CASSARQGRKAFF.

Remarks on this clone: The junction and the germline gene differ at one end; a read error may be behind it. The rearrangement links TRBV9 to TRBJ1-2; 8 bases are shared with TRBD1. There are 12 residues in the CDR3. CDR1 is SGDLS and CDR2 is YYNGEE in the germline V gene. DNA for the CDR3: TGTGCCAGCAGCGTAGAGGGACAGGCCCTCTTCTTC. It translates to CASSVEGQALFF.

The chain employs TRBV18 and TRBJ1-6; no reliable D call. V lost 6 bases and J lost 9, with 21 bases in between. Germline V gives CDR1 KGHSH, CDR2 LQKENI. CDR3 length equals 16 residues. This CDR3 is CASSLRVGDSSSPLHF. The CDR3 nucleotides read TGTGCCAGCTCGCTGCGGGTAGGAGACTCTTCTTCACCCCTCCACTTT.

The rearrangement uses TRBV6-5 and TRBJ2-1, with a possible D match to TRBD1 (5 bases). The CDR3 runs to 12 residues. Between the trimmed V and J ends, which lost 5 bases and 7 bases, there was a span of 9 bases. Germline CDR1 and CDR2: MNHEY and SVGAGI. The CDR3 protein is CASSTRGNEQFF. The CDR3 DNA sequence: TGTGCCAGCAGTACAAGGGGAAATGAGCAGTTCTTC.

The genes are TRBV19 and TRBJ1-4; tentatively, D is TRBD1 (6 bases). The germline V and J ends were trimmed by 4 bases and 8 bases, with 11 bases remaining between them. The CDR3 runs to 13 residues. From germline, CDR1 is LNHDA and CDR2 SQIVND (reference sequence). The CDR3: CASSSQGNEKLFF. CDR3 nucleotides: TGTGCCAGTAGTAGCCAGGGGAACGAAAAACTGTTTTTT. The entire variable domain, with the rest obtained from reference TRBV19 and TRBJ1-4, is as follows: DGGITQSPKYLFRKEGQNVTLSCEQNLNHDAMYWYRQDPGQGLRLIYYSQIVNDFQKGDIAEGYSVSREKKESFPLTVTSAQKNPTAFYLCASSSQGNEKLFFGSGTQLSVL.

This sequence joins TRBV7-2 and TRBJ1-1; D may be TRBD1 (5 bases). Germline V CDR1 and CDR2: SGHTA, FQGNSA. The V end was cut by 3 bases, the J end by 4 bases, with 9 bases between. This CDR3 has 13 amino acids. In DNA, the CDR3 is TGTGCCAGCAGCTTCAGGGTATTCACTGAAGCTTTCTTT. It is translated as CASSFRVFTEAFF.

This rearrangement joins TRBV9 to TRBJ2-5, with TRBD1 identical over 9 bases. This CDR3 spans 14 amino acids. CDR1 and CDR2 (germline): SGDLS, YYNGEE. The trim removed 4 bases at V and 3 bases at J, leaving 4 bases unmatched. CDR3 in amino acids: CASSSGQGKETQYF. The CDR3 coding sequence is TGTGCCAGCAGCTCGGGACAGGGCAAAGAGACCCAGTACTTC.